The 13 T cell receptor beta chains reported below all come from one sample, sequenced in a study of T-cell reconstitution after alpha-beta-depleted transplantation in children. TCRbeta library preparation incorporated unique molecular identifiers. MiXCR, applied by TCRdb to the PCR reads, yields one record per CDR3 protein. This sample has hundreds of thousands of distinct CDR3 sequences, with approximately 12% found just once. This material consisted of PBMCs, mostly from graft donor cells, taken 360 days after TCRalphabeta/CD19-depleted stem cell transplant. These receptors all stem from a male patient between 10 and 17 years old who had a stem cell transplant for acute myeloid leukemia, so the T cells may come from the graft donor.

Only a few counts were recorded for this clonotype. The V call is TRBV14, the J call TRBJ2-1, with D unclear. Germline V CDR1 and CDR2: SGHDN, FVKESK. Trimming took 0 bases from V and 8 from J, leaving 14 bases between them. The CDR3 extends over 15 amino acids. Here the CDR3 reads CASSQDLGDPDEQFF. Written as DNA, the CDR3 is TGTGCCAGCAGCCAAGATCTTGGGGATCCGGATGAGCAGTTCTTC.

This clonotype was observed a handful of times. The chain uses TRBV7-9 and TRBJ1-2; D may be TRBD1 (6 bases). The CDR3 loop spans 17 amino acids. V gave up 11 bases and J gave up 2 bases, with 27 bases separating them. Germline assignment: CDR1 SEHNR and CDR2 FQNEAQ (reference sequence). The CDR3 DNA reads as TGTGCCTTGGGGAGGGGGAGATCTACGCGCCCGAACTATGGCTACACCTTC. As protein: CALGRGRSTRPNYGYTF.

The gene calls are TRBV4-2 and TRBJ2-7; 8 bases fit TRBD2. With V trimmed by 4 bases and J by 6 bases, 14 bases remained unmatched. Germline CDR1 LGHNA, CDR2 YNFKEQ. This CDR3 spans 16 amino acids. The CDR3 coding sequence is TGTGCCAGCAGCCCTCAACGGGGGGGAGTTGGAGGCGAGCAGTACTTC. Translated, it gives CASSPQRGGVGGEQYF.

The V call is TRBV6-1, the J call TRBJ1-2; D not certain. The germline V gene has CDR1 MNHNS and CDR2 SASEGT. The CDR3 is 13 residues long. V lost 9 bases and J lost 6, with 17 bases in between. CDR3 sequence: CASTGLLLNGYTF. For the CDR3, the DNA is TGTGCCAGTACGGGGTTGCTATTGAATGGCTACACCTTC.

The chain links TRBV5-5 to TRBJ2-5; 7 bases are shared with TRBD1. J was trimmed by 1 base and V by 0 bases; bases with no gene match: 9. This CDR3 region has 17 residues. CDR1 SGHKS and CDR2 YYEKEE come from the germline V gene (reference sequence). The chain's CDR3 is CASSLAPGQYRQETQYF. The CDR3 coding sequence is TGTGCCAGCAGCTTGGCCCCGGGACAGTACCGCCAAGAGACCCAGTACTTC. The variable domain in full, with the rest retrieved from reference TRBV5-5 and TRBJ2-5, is DAGVTQSPTHLIKTRGQQVTLRCSPISGHKSVSWYQQVLGQGPQFIFQYYEKEERGRGNFPDRFSARQFPNYSSELNVNALLLGDSALYLCASSLAPGQYRQETQYFGPGTRLLVL.

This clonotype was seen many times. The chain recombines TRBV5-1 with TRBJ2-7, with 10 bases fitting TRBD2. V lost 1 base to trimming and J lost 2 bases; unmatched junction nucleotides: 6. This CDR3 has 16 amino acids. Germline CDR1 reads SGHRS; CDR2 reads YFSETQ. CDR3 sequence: CASSLRVAGGPYEQYF. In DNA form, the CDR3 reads TGCGCCAGCAGCTTGAGGGTAGCGGGAGGTCCCTACGAGCAGTACTTC.

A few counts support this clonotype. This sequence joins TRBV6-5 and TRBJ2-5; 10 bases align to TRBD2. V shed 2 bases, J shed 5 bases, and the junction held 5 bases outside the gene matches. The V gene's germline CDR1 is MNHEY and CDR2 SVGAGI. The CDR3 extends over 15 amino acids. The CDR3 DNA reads TGTGCCAGCAGTTACCCAGCGGGAGGGGGTGAGACCCAGTACTTC. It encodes CASSYPAGGGETQYF.

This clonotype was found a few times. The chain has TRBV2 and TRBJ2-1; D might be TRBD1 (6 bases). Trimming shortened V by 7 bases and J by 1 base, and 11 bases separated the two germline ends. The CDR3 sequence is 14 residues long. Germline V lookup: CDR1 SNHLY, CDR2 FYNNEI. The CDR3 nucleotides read TGTGCCAGCACCCGGACAGATTCCTACAATGAGCAGTTCTTC. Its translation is CASTRTDSYNEQFF.

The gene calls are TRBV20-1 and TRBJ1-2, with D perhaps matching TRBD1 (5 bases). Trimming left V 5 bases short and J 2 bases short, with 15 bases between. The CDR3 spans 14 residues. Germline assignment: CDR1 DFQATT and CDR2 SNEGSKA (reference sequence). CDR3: CSAFDSTGNYGYTF. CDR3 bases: TGCAGTGCTTTCGACTCCACAGGAAACTATGGCTACACCTTC.

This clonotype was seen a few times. The CDR3 DNA reads TGTGCCAGCTCACCAGTAACTAGCGGGAGTGTCTACGAGCAGTACTTC. Encoded protein: CASSPVTSGSVYEQYF. This rearrangement joins TRBV18 to TRBJ2-7; 11 positions agree with TRBD2. The CDR3 loop spans 16 amino acids. Losses at the gene ends were 2 bases for V and 3 bases for J; bases not matched to a gene: 6. Germline V gives CDR1 KGHSH, CDR2 LQKENI.

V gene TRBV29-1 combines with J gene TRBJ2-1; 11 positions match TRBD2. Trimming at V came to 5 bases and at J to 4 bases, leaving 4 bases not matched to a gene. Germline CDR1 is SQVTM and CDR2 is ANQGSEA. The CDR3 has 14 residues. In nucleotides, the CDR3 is TGCAGCGTTTTAGCGGGAGGGCCTTACAATGAGCAGTTCTTC. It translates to CSVLAGGPYNEQFF.

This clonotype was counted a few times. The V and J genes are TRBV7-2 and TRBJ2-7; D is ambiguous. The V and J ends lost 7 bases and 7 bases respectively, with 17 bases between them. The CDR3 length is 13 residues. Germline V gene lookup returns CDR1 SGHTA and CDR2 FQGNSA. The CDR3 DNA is TGTGCCAGCAACGACCAAATTGTAGGGGAGCAGTACTTC. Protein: CASNDQIVGEQYF.

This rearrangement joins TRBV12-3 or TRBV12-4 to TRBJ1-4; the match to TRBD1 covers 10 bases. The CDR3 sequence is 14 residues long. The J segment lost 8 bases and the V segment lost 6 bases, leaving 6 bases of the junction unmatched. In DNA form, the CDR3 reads TGTGCCAGCAGGGCGGACAGGGGGAAGGAAAAACTGTTTTTT. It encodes CASRADRGKEKLFF.